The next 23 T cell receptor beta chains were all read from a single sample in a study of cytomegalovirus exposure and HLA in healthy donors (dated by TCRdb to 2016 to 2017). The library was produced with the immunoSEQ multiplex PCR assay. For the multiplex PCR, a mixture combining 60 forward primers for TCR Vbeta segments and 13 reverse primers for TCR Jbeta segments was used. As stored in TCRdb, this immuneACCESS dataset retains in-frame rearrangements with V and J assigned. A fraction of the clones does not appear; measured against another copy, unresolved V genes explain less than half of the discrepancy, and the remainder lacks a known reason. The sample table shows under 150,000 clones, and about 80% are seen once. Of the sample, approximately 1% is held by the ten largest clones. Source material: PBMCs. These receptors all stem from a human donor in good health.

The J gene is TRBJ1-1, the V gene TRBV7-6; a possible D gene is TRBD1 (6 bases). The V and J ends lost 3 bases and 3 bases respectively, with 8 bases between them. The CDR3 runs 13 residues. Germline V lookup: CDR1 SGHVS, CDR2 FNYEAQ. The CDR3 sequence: CASSFYRDTEAFF. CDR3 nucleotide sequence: TGTGCCAGCAGCTTCTACAGGGACACTGAAGCTTTCTTT.

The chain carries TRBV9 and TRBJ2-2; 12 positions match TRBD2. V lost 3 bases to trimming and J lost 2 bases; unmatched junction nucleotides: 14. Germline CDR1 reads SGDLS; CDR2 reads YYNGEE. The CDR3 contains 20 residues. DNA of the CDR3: TGTGCCAGCAGCGCGTCCTTCTTCACTAGCGGGGGGTTTAACACCGGGGAGCTGTTTTTT. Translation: CASSASFFTSGGFNTGELFF.

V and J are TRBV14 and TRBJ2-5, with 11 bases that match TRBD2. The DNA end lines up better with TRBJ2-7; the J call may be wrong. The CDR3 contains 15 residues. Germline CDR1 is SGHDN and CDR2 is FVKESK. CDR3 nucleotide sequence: TGTGCCAGCAGCCGAGCACTAGCGGGGGCCTACGAGCAGTACTTC. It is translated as CASSRALAGAYEQYF.

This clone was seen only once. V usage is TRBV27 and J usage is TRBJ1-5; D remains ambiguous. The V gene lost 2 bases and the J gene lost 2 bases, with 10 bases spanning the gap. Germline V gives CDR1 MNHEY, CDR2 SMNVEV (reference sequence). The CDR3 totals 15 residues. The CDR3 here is CASSLSSGGNQPQHF. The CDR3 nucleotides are TGTGCCAGCAGTTTAAGTAGTGGTGGCAATCAGCCCCAGCATTTT.

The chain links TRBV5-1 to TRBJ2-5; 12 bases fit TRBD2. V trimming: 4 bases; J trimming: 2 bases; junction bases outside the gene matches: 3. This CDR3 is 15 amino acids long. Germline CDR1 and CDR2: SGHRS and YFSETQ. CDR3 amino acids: CASSAGLAGQETQYF. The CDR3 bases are TGCGCCAGCAGCGCGGGACTAGCGGGTCAAGAGACCCAGTACTTC.

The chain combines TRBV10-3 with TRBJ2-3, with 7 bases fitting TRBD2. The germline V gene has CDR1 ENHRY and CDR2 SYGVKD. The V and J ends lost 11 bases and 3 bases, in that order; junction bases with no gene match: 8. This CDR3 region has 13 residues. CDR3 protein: CAARGRKTDTQYF. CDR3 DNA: TGTGCCGCGCGGGGGAGGAAAACAGATACGCAGTATTTT.

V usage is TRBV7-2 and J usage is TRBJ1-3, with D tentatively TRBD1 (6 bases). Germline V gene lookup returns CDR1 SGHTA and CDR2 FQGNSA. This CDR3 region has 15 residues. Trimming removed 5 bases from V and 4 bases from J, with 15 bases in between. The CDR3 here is CASSLRGGEGNTIYF. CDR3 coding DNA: TGTGCCAGCAGCCTCAGGGGAGGGGAGGGAAACACCATATATTTT.

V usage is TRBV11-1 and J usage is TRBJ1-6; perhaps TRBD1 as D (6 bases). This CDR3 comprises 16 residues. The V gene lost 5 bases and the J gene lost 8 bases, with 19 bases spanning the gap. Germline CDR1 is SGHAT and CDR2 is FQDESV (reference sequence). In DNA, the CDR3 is TGTGCCAGCAGCCCAGATTCGGGGGGCGCGTATTCACCCCTCCACTTT. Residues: CASSPDSGGAYSPLHF.

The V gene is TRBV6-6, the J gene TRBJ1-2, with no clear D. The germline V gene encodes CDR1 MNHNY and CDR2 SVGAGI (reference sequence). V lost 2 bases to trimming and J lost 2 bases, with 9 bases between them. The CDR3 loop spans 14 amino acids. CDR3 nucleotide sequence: TGTGCCAGCAGTTACGCATCCCGGAACTATGGCTACACCTTC. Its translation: CASSYASRNYGYTF.

The chain's CDR3 is CASTSGGANTEAFF. CDR3 nucleotide sequence: TGTGCCAGCACATCGGGGGGGGCGAACACTGAAGCTTTCTTT. This sequence joins TRBV9 and TRBJ1-1, with D tentatively TRBD1 (6 bases). The CDR3 runs to 14 residues. The germline V and J ends were trimmed by 6 bases and 1 base, with 13 bases remaining between them. The V gene's germline CDR1 is SGDLS and CDR2 YYNGEE.

The CDR3 bases are TGTGCCAGCAGCCCACCGCCGGGACAGGGGCTCAATCAGCCCCAGCATTTT. This encodes CASSPPPGQGLNQPQHF. V usage is TRBV7-8 and J usage is TRBJ1-5; 10 positions match TRBD1. J was trimmed by 3 bases and V by 5 bases; bases with no gene match: 10. The CDR3 extends over 17 amino acids. Germline V gene lookup returns CDR1 SGHVS and CDR2 FQNEAQ.

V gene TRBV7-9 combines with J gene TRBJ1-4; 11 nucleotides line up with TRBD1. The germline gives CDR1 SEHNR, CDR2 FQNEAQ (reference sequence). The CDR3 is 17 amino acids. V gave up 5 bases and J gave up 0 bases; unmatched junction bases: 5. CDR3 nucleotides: TGTGCCAGCAGCGGGGGACAGGGGGTTGCAACTAATGAAAAACTGTTTTTT. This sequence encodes CASSGGQGVATNEKLFF.

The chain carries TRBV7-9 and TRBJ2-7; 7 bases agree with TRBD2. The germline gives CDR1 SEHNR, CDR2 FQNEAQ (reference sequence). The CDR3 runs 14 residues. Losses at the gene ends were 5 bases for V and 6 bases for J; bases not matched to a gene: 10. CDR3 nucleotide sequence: TGTGCCAGCAGCCTATCCGGACTAGTGATCGAGCAGTACTTC. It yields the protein CASSLSGLVIEQYF.

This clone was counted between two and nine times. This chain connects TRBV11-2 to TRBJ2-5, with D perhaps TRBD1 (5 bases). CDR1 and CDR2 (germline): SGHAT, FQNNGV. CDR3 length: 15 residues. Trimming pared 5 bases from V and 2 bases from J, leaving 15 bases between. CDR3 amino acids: CASSPISTVQETQYF. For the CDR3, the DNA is TGTGCCAGCAGCCCGATCTCGACAGTACAAGAGACCCAGTACTTC.

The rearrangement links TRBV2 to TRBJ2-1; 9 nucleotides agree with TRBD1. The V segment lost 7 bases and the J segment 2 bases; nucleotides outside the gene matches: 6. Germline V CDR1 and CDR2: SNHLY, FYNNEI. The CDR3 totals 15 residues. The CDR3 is CASIRDRDAYNEQFF. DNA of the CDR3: TGTGCCAGCATCCGGGACAGGGACGCCTACAATGAGCAGTTCTTC.

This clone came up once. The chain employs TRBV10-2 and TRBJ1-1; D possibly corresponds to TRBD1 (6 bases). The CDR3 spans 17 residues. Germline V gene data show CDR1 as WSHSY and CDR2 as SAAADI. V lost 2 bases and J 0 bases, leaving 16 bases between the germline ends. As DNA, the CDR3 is TGCGCCAGCAGTGAGCCCCGGACAGAGACCATGAACACTGAAGCTTTCTTT. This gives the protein CASSEPRTETMNTEAFF.

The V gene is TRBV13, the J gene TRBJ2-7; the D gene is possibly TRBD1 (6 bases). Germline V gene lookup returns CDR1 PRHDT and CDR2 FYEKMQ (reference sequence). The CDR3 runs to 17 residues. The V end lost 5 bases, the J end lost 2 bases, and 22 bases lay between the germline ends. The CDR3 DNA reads TGTGCCAGCAGCGTAATCGGTCGACAGGATCAACCCTACGAGCAGTACTTC. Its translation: CASSVIGRQDQPYEQYF.

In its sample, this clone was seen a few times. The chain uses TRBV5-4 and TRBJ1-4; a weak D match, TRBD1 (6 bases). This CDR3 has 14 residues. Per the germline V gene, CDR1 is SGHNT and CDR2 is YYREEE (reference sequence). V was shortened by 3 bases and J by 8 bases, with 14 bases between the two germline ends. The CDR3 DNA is TGTGCCAGCAGCTCAGGGGAGTTTAAGGAAAAACTGTTTTTT. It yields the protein CASSSGEFKEKLFF.

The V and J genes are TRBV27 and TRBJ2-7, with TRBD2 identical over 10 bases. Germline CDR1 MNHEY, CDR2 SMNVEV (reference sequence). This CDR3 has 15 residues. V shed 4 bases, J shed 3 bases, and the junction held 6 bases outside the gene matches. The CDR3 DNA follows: TGTGCCAGCAGTTATGCCGGGACTAGCGACTACGAGCAGTACTTC. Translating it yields CASSYAGTSDYEQYF.

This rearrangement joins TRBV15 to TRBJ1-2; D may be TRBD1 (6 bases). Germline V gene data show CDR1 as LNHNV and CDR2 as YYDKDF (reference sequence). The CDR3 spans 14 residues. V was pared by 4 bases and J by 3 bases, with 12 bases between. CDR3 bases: TGTGCCACCAGCACCGAAGGGGGACACTATGGCTACACCTTC. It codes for CATSTEGGHYGYTF.

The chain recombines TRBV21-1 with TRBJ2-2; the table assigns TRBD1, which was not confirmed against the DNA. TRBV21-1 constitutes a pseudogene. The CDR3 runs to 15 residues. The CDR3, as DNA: TGTGCCAGCAGCGACCACAGGGGTCACACCGGGGAGCTGTTTTTT. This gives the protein CASSDHRGHTGELFF.

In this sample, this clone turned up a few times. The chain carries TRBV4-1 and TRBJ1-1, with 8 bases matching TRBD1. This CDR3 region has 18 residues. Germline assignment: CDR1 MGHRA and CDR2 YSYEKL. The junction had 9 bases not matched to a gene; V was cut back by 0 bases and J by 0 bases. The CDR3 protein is CASSQDKFPTGVNTEAFF. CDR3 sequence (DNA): TGCGCCAGCAGCCAAGATAAGTTCCCGACAGGGGTGAACACTGAAGCTTTCTTT.

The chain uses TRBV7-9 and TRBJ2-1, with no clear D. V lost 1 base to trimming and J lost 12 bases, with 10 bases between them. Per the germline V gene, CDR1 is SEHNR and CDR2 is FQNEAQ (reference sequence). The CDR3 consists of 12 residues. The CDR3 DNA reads TGTGCCAGCAGCTTAGATTGGCCATCGCAGTTCTTC. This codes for CASSLDWPSQFF.